The following is a T cell receptor (beta chain) sequence with its context. This specimen belongs to a study of cytomegalovirus exposure and HLA in healthy donors. Sequencing was performed with immunoSEQ multiplex PCR; in TCRdb, only in-frame clones are kept and a portion is missing. The table lists approximately 270,000 clones, around 90% of them singletons. The CDR3 sequence is 20 residues long. Sequenced material: PBMCs. The V and J genes are TRBV21-1 and TRBJ2-6; the table calls TRBD1, which could not be checked here. TRBV21-1 is an annotated pseudogene. The source is a woman aged 18-29 years in good health and CMV-seronegative. CDR3 DNA: TGTGCCAGCAGCAAAGAACTCGGGACAGGAGATCGACCTGGGGCCAACGTCCTGACTTTC. Its translation: CASSKELGTGDRPGANVLTF.